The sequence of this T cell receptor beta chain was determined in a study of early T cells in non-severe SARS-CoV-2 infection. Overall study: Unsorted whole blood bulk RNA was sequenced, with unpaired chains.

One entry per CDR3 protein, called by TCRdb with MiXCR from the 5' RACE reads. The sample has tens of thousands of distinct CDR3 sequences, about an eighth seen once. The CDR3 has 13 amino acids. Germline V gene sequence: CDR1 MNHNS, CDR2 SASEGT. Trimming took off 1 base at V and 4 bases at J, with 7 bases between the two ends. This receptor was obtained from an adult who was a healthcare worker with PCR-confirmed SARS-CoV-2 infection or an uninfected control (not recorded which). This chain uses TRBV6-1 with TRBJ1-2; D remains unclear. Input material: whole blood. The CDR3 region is CASSEGSSYGYTF. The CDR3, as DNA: TGTGCCAGCAGTGAAGGGAGTTCCTATGGCTACACCTTC.